The sequence of this T cell receptor beta chain was determined in a study of human T cells and chemical hapten exposure. Study-level findings and limits: Expanded TCRs grouped into significantly more large CDR3 similarity clusters than controls produced.

In TCRdb, the RACE reads were re-called with MiXCR into one record per CDR3 protein. The sample lists tens of thousands of distinct CDR3 sequences; 9.8% were seen once. V was trimmed by 2 bases and J by 2 bases, leaving 13 bases between them. The length of the CDR3 is 15 residues. Germline CDR1 KGHSH, CDR2 LQKENI. Time point reported: patch test 1, 2 weeks after DPC sensitization. Stated treatment: therapeutic diphenylcyclopropenone sensitization with weekly scalp DPC. To note about this clonotype: The antigen remains undetermined.

This TCR was recovered from a woman between 40 and 55 years old with alopecia areata. Some clones in this sample may be carry-over from other donors' samples. This specimen consisted of whole blood, obtained in connection with sensitization to the hapten diphenylcyclopropenone (DPC). The chain is built from TRBV18 and TRBJ2-7, with D possibly being TRBD1 (6 bases). The CDR3 protein is CASSPETGNTYEQYF. The CDR3 DNA follows: TGTGCCAGCTCACCAGAGACAGGCAACACCTACGAGCAGTACTTC.